This TCR beta chain was obtained from a study of cytomegalovirus exposure and HLA in healthy donors (dated by TCRdb to between 2016 and 2019). Describing the broader study: In an earlier analysis of approximately 500 of the donors, 276 Gb of sequence data and approximately 120 million unique TCR beta sequences from about 179 million T cells were reported. Roughly 300 gigabases of sequencing data and approximately 85 million unique TCR sequences were included in an early release covering several hundred HLA-typed donors. Among the roughly 400 genotyped donors, approximately 81% belonged to the genetic ancestry cluster associated with self-reported Caucasian donors. The aim of the study was to test whether cataloging public T cell receptors could identify signatures of past pathogen exposure. The T cell repertoires of under 750 subjects were profiled by immunosequencing and related to cytomegalovirus serostatus. In addition to the first cohort of 666 subjects, a separate validation cohort of approximately 130 different subjects was used. To predict cytomegalovirus infection status, the study combined high-throughput TCR immunosequencing, statistical association of individual TCRs with disease status, and machine learning. A later analysis re-analyzed previously published TCR beta repertoires from roughly 630 donors and added high-resolution HLA genotyping to study TCR occurrence patterns. Rather than drawing on any new phenotypic data, the later analysis identified candidate immune exposures from TCR beta sequences and the way those sequences occurred across donors. An earlier analysis of roughly 600 of the donors used high-throughput TCR beta sequencing to judge whether each TCR beta V gene segment behaved as functional or pseudogenic. Donor age, sex, ethnicity and CMV serostatus were collected together with the repertoire data. A later genetic analysis took genome-wide SNP genotypes for about 65% of the roughly 670 donors and used that subset as a discovery cohort. All discovery cohort repertoires had been generated using a single sequencing platform. Class I and class II HLA loci were covered by the typing at four-digit resolution. The number of typed donors differed by locus: about 620-640 for A, B, C, DRB1 and DQB1; 522 for DQA1; around 580 for DPA1; and 400 to 480 for DPB1. Roughly five DR-DQ haplotypes were treated as single units for association and clustering because of strong linkage in the cohort. Among around 400 genotyped donors of the cohort, an average of about 240,000 unique TCR beta nucleotide sequences were sequenced per donor, 15% to 20% of them non-productive. General study outcomes and caveats: In a later analysis, HLA-associated TCR beta chains showed more clonal expansion and lower generation probabilities than non-associated chains that were equally common. The earlier analysis of almost 600 of the donors excluded 15 to 20 rarely observed V segments, including chromosome 9 orphons, because counts were too low. The presence/absence analyses assumed that sequencing depth was roughly uniform across donors, and that assumption may not be true. A later analysis found that most CMV-associated TCR beta chains appeared HLA-restricted, with HLA associations seemingly driven largely by CMV exposure. A few of the identified cytomegalovirus-associated TCR beta chains were confirmed in vitro to be specific for cytomegalovirus antigens. According to a later genetic analysis, donors in an Asian-associated ancestry cluster had fewer N-insertions in productive TCRs than the approximately 650-donor mean. Because HLA typing was missing for some donors at each locus, association tests included only the typed subset. At a false discovery rate of 0.05, a later analysis linked some 18,000 TCR beta sequences to specific HLA alleles. The sequencing pipeline was judged likely to have produced a cluster of highly shared sequence variants as a technical artifact. The only immune exposure information available for the cohort was CMV serostatus. Linkage disequilibrium might explain the correlated functional status among segregating V segments, but an unknown experimental factor could not be excluded. In a later genetic analysis, a missense DCLRE1C variant was associated with V-gene and J-gene trimming of TCR beta chains, and the association was replicated in an independent cohort. A further reported finding was that TCR beta sequences accurately predicted the HLA-A and HLA-B alleles for most subjects in the first cohort. In an earlier analysis of about 550 of the donors, most TCR beta V segments were observed in productive rearrangements about 87% or about 30% of the time, broadly matching IMGT annotations. Cytomegalovirus status was reported to be diagnosed by the classifier with high specificity and sensitivity in both the original and validation cohorts. While some public TCRs were present in many individuals, most TCR sequences turned up only very rarely across donors. Only TCR beta chains were sequenced in this cohort, and the absence of alpha or paired-chain data limited detectable features. When HLA alleles, especially DR and DQ, strongly co-occurred, TCR associations were difficult to assign to individual alleles. In the study, some 180 TCR beta chains were listed as associated with cytomegalovirus. It was suggested by the authors that the approach could potentially be generalized to other disease states and immunological phenotypes. Some IMGT-functional V segments, including TRBV6-2 and TRBV6-3, could not be told apart with the 87-base-pair reads, so those segments were excluded. A later analysis reported that several top co-occurrence clusters appeared linked to parvovirus B19, influenza, CMV and Epstein-Barr virus. In a later analysis, the rate of TCR association differed among HLA loci, with DRB1 alleles having the most associated TCRs and HLA-C alleles having the fewest.

The library was generated by the immunoSEQ multiplex PCR assay. For the multiplex PCR, a mixture combining 60 forward primers for TCR Vbeta segments and 13 reverse primers for TCR Jbeta segments was used. The CDR3 region of rearranged TCR beta genes was amplified from genomic DNA by a multiplex PCR assay. On the Illumina HiSeq System, the amplified TCR beta libraries were sequenced as 87-base-pair reads. For the original study's pipeline: A later analysis counted around 72 million unique TCR beta chains across the roughly 700 repertoires, and roughly 9.9 million of these chains were shared by at least two donors. A nearest-neighbor algorithm error-corrected the raw reads and collapsed the reads into unique sequences, merging closely related sequences to remove PCR and sequencing errors. V, D and J gene segments were assigned by aligning CDR3 sequences to IMGT reference sequences. For a sequence to be retained, a match of at least six nucleotides to both a V gene segment and a J gene segment was required. A rearrangement was called productive if the CDR3 had no stop codons and remained in frame with V and J, and every other rearrangement was called non-productive. Following IMGT convention, CDR3 was defined as the stretch from the second conserved V-encoded cysteine to the conserved J-encoded phenylalanine. The earlier analysis of roughly 590 of the donors excluded sequences that lacked an unambiguous match to a single V gene segment. In an earlier analysis of approximately 500 of the donors, a V segment was called functional when productive rearrangements were above 56.7%, and segregating when the standard deviation between donors exceeded 5%. A statistical classification framework was developed to diagnose cytomegalovirus status using the catalog of TCR beta chain sequences. In a later analysis, TCR nucleotide sequences were compared against IMGT/GENE-DB human TR gene sequences so that V and J genes could be assigned. In a later analysis, CDR3 sequences and most-parsimonious VDJ recombination scenarios were assigned using the TCRdist pipeline. In a later analysis, each TCR beta chain was defined by its CDR3 amino acid sequence together with its V-gene family, and reads without a unique V-gene family were excluded. In a later analysis, around 600 highly shared, low-generation-probability nucleotide sequences were removed to address suspected cross-contamination and a sequencing artifact. In a later analysis, a clonal expansion index was calculated for each public chain from normalized within-repertoire ranks of inferred template counts. In a later analysis, generation probabilities were computed using a VDJ recombination model fitted to out-of-frame rearrangements, and the results were checked against IGoR. In a later analysis, TCR-TCR, TCR-HLA and TCR-CMV co-occurrence was scored with hypergeometric tests, and a repertoire-size bias correction was applied to TCR pairs. In a later analysis, false discovery rates were estimated by permuting HLA or CMV assignments 20 times. A later analysis grouped co-occurring TCRs with DBSCAN, adding TCRdist sequence similarity when clustering within HLA-allele-positive subsets. Repertoires with fewer than 30,000 or more than 120,000 public chains, plus five repertoires with anomalous nucleotide sharing, were excluded from co-occurrence clustering. TCRdb obtained this table from immuneACCESS and retained in-frame rearrangements with V and J assigned. These tables miss some clones; where compared with another copy, unresolved V genes account for less than half of the shortfall, and the remainder is unexplained. That table furnishes V, J and clone size, whereas the DNA furnished D and trimming. This sample is represented by 160,000 or so clones; around four fifths of them were singletons. The ten largest clones represent about 1.3% of the sample.

Regarding this clone: The antigen this receptor binds is unknown. Within one base of it there is no much larger clone, and no base qualities were kept.

CDR1 LGHNT and CDR2 FRNRAP were looked up in the germline V gene. Taken from cysteine to phenylalanine, the CDR3 has 14 residues. Only CDR3 DNA remains: 42 bases, in frame from the first base. The cohort consisted of 650 to 850 healthy bone marrow donors. All cohort members were sampled while nominally healthy, although unrecorded immune exposures were likely present. The donor was CMV seronegative and belonged to the group of 350 or so seronegative cohort members. A peripheral blood sample was provided by each donor, and peripheral blood mononuclear cells were used for TCR beta sequencing. The Qiagen DNeasy Blood Extraction Kit was used to extract genomic DNA from the blood cell samples.

The specimen was PBMCs. The sequence is built from TRBV12-5 and TRBJ2-5; 8 central bases correspond to TRBD1. The J call is in doubt because the DNA end fits TRBJ2-7 better. This receptor was obtained from a man aged 30 to 45 in good health and CMV-seronegative. The CDR3 protein sequence reads: CASGPTDREYEQYF. The DNA sequence is TGTGCTAGTGGTCCGACGGACAGGGAATACGAGCAGTACTTC.